The next 27 T cell receptor beta chains were all read from a single sample in a study of long-term antiretroviral therapy in people with HIV. An immunoSEQ assay, version v3.0, was performed at survey level. The table came from immunoSEQ multiplex PCR; TCRdb's copy has only in-frame clones and leaves some out. Among about 20,000 clones, approximately 80% were seen once, and the ten largest hold roughly 15%. Material: unsorted PBMCs, obtained 0.3 years after starting antiretroviral therapy. Receptor source: a woman in her forties or fifties with HIV.

The rearrangement uses TRBV4-2 and TRBJ2-7; possibly TRBD2 for D (5 bases). Trimming stripped 0 bases from V and 3 bases from J, with 9 bases between. Germline V gene sequence: CDR1 LGHNA, CDR2 YNFKEQ. This CDR3 contains 14 residues. CDR3 protein: CASSQDYRGYEQYF. The DNA for the CDR3 is TGTGCCAGCAGCCAAGACTACCGGGGCTACGAGCAGTACTTC.

The rearrangement joins TRBV10-2 to TRBJ2-3, with D tentatively TRBD2 (7 bases). Looked up from germline, CDR1 is WSHSY and CDR2 is SAAADI. The CDR3 totals 15 residues. Trimming removed 6 bases from V and 2 bases from J, with 15 bases in between. The CDR3: CASRLGGLDTDTQYF. The CDR3 nucleotides read TGCGCCAGCAGGCTGGGGGGGCTTGACACAGATACGCAGTATTTT.

The chain employs TRBV30 and TRBJ2-7; a possible D gene is TRBD2 (6 bases). The germline V gene encodes CDR1 GTSNPN and CDR2 SVGIG (reference sequence). V lost 0 bases and J 5 bases, leaving 26 bases between the germline ends. The CDR3 length is 18 residues. DNA for the CDR3: TGTGCCTGGAGTGTACTTACGGCGATCGGCGGGGATCACCACGAGCAGTACTTC. It translates to CAWSVLTAIGGDHHEQYF.

This chain connects TRBV29-1 to TRBJ2-2; the D gene is possibly TRBD2 (5 bases). This CDR3 is 12 amino acids long. Per germline, CDR1 SQVTM and CDR2 ANQGSEA. With 4 bases removed from V and 8 bases from J, the gap between germline ends came to 11 bases. The CDR3 reads CSVVGETGELFF. The DNA for the CDR3 is TGCAGCGTTGTTGGGGAGACTGGGGAGCTGTTTTTT.

The J gene is TRBJ1-4, the V gene TRBV27; D is undetermined. V lost 1 base, J lost 4 bases, and 16 bases lay in between. The CDR3 runs 17 residues. Looked up from germline, CDR1 is MNHEY and CDR2 is SMNVEV (reference sequence). The CDR3 coding sequence is TGTGCCAGCAGTTTATATAGGGCGGACGGTTATAATGAAAAACTGTTTTTT. Residues: CASSLYRADGYNEKLFF.

The V gene is TRBV6-5, the J gene TRBJ1-1, with 7 nucleotides matching TRBD1. Trimming cost V 5 bases and J 1 base; bases outside gene matches: 4. This CDR3 has 14 residues. Germline V gene sequence: CDR1 MNHEY, CDR2 SVGAGI. The CDR3, as DNA: TGTGCCAGCAGTGACAGGGTAGGGAACACTGAAGCTTTCTTT. Protein: CASSDRVGNTEAFF.

This clone was picked up one time. The chain has TRBV6-1 and TRBJ2-7; 13 nucleotides match TRBD2. V dropped 11 bases and J dropped 0; count of bases not matched to a gene: 7. Germline CDR1 is MNHNS and CDR2 is SASEGT. The CDR3 loop spans 15 amino acids. CDR3 sequence: CAAGTSGVRSYEQYV. The CDR3 bases are TGTGCCGCCGGGACTAGCGGGGTTCGCTCCTACGAGCAGTACGTC.

The chain links TRBV2 to TRBJ2-7; 9 bases agree with TRBD1. CDR3 length: 17 amino acids. The V and J ends lost 4 bases and 1 base, in that order; junction bases with no gene match: 11. Germline assignment: CDR1 SNHLY and CDR2 FYNNEI. This CDR3 is CASSVEGGTGTSYEQYV. The CDR3, as DNA: TGTGCCAGCAGTGTTGAAGGTGGGACAGGGACTTCCTACGAGCAGTACGTC.

The chain uses TRBV6-1 and TRBJ1-5, with TRBD1 matching over 7 bases. Looked up from germline, CDR1 is MNHNS and CDR2 is SASEGT. The V segment lost 4 bases and the J segment 4 bases; nucleotides outside the gene matches: 10. This CDR3 has 16 residues. Here the CDR3 reads CASSGLRGRGNQPQHF. The DNA for the CDR3 is TGTGCCAGCAGTGGACTGCGAGGCAGGGGGAATCAGCCCCAGCATTTT.

CDR3 nucleotides: TGTGCCAGCAACCAAAGCCCAGACACTGAAGCTTTCTTT. Its translation: CASNQSPDTEAFF. V gene TRBV9 combines with J gene TRBJ1-1; D remains ambiguous. Germline assignment: CDR1 SGDLS and CDR2 YYNGEE. Trimming cost V 6 bases and J 3 bases, with 12 bases left between them. This CDR3 region has 13 residues.

CDR3 DNA sequence: TGTGCCAGCAGCTTAATATCGGGGGCAGAGGAGACCCAGTACTTC. Protein: CASSLISGAEETQYF. The chain joins TRBV7-3 to TRBJ2-5; D is tentatively TRBD1 or TRBD2 (6 bases each). V was pared by 1 base and J by 5 bases, with 14 bases between. The CDR3 is made up of 15 amino acids. From germline, CDR1 is SGHTA and CDR2 FQGTGA.

The chain couples TRBV5-5 to TRBJ2-7, with TRBD2 matching 7 bases. Trimming cost V 0 bases and J 6 bases; bases outside gene matches: 3. CDR3 length: 13 amino acids. CDR1 and CDR2 (germline): SGHKS, YYEKEE (reference sequence). The CDR3 sequence is CASSLGGGFEQYV. As DNA, the CDR3 is TGTGCCAGCAGCTTGGGGGGGGGTTTCGAGCAGTACGTC.

This sequence joins TRBV14 and TRBJ1-2; weak D call: TRBD1 (6 bases). The CDR3 spans 14 residues. CDR1 SGHDN and CDR2 FVKESK come from the germline V gene. Deletions cut 6 bases from V and 2 bases from J, with 13 bases between. The CDR3 reads CASRPQGGNYGYTF. The CDR3 coding sequence is TGTGCCAGCAGACCTCAAGGGGGGAACTATGGCTACACCTTC.

The gene calls are TRBV6-6 and TRBJ2-7; unclear D gene. Germline lookup yields CDR1 MNHNY and CDR2 SVGAGI (reference sequence). The CDR3 length is 13 residues. Trimming shortened V by 6 bases and J by 3 bases, and 12 bases separated the two germline ends. This chain's CDR3 is CASSPGPFYEQYV. Written as DNA, the CDR3 is TGTGCCAGCAGCCCAGGACCGTTCTACGAGCAGTACGTC.

The chain uses TRBV5-8 and TRBJ1-4; tentatively, D is TRBD1 (5 bases). Deletions cut 4 bases from V and 5 bases from J, with 21 bases between. Germline V gene lookup returns CDR1 SGHTS and CDR2 YDEGEE. This CDR3 spans 17 amino acids. DNA for the CDR3: TGTGCCAGCAGCCCGAGAACTAGGGACGGGTTAAATGAAAAACTGTTTTTT. Translating gives CASSPRTRDGLNEKLFF.

This chain connects TRBV7-8 to TRBJ2-5, with unresolved D. Germline-derived CDR1 and CDR2 are SGHVS and FQNEAQ. This CDR3 comprises 14 residues. V lost 2 bases and J 1 base, leaving 8 bases between the germline ends. The CDR3 DNA sequence: TGTGCCAGCAGCTTAAGGCAAAGCCAAGAGACCCAGTACTTC. It translates to CASSLRQSQETQYF.

V gene TRBV30 combines with J gene TRBJ2-7; no reliable D call. The CDR3 extends over 12 amino acids. Germline CDR1 GTSNPN, CDR2 SVGIG (reference sequence). Trimming cost V 1 base and J 5 bases, with 9 bases left between them. CDR3 sequence reads: CAWSGIGNEQYF. The CDR3 nucleotides read TGTGCCTGGAGTGGGATTGGGAACGAGCAGTACTTC. The complete variable domain, with remaining parts taken from reference TRBV30 and TRBJ2-7, reads SQTIHQWPATLVQPVGSPLSLECTVEGTSNPNLYWYRQAAGRGLQLLFYSVGIGQISSEVPQNLSASRPQDRQFILSSKKLLLSDSGFYLCAWSGIGNEQYFGPGTRLTVT.

The rearrangement uses TRBV10-1 and TRBJ1-6; D is ambiguous. The V end was cut by 2 bases, the J end by 14 bases, with 10 bases between. The CDR3 covers 12 residues. CDR1 WNHNN and CDR2 SYGVQD come from the germline V gene (reference sequence). As DNA, the CDR3 is TGCGCCAGCAGTGAGGGGGATAGAGCCCTCCACTTT. Translating gives CASSEGDRALHF.

CDR3 sequence (DNA): TGTGCCAGCAGCACTTGGGGCGCGTACGAGCAGTACGTC. It encodes CASSTWGAYEQYV. The chain couples TRBV7-2 to TRBJ2-7; D perhaps matches TRBD1 (5 bases). The CDR3 extends over 13 amino acids. From germline, CDR1 is SGHTA and CDR2 FQGNSA. V lost 5 bases, J lost 4 bases, and 12 bases lay in between.

This clone appeared a single time. CDR3 residues: CASTIGSYSGANVLTF. The CDR3 DNA is TGTGCCAGCACGATCGGGAGTTACTCTGGGGCCAACGTCCTGACTTTC. V gene TRBV14 combines with J gene TRBJ2-6; possibly TRBD2 for D (6 bases). This CDR3 region has 16 residues. Per the germline V gene, CDR1 is SGHDN and CDR2 is FVKESK. Between the trimmed V and J ends, which lost 7 bases and 0 bases, there was a span of 13 bases.

The V and J genes are TRBV6-5 and TRBJ2-7, with 9 bases aligning to TRBD2. Germline V gene sequence: CDR1 MNHEY, CDR2 SVGAGI. This CDR3 is built from 15 residues. V shed 5 bases, J shed 0 bases, and the junction held 5 bases outside the gene matches. The CDR3 DNA sequence: TGTGCCAGCAGTCGGAGCGGGGGGTTCTCCTACGAGCAGTACTTC. Translated: CASSRSGGFSYEQYF.

The chain carries TRBV30 and TRBJ2-5, with D perhaps matching TRBD2 (6 bases). CDR1 is GTSNPN, CDR2 SVGIG, per germline (reference sequence). The CDR3 covers 15 residues. The V end was cut by 5 bases, the J end by 1 base, with 17 bases between. CDR3 sequence reads: CAWAKKDYPQETQYF. The CDR3, as DNA: TGTGCCTGGGCGAAAAAGGACTACCCCCAAGAGACCCAGTACTTC.

This chain uses TRBV7-7 with TRBJ2-5; 7 bases align to TRBD1. With V trimmed by 1 base and J by 7 bases, 12 bases remained unmatched. This CDR3 comprises 16 residues. CDR1 is SSHAT and CDR2 is FNYEAQ in the germline V gene (reference sequence). DNA for the CDR3: TGTGCCAGCAGCTTAGAAGGGGGCACCCTCGTCGGGACCCAGTACTTC. This translates into CASSLEGGTLVGTQYF.

This clone has just a few counts. V gene TRBV4-1 combines with J gene TRBJ2-3; 10 bases agree with TRBD2. Germline values: CDR1 MGHRA, CDR2 YSYEKL. Trimming removed 6 bases from V and 5 bases from J; junction bases left unmatched: 11. This CDR3 has 16 residues. The CDR3 bases are TGCGCCAGCAGTCAGACCAGCGGGGGGGCCCAAGATACGCAGTATTTT. Translation: CASSQTSGGAQDTQYF.

J is TRBJ1-3 and V is TRBV27; D is undetermined. The CDR3 length is 14 residues. The germline V gene has CDR1 MNHEY and CDR2 SMNVEV (reference sequence). The V gene lost 3 bases and the J gene lost 1 base, with 7 bases spanning the gap. CDR3 in amino acids: CASSFAGSGNTIYF. CDR3 bases: TGTGCCAGCAGTTTTGCTGGGTCTGGAAACACCATATATTTT.

The chain couples TRBV2 to TRBJ1-2, with unresolved D. In germline, CDR1 is SNHLY, CDR2 FYNNEI. The ends were cut back, 7 bases at V and 7 bases at J, with 13 bases in the middle. The length of the CDR3 is 12 residues. CDR3 in DNA: TGTGCCAGCAAAGAGGACGTGACTGGCTACACCTTC. This encodes CASKEDVTGYTF.

The gene calls are TRBV2 and TRBJ1-1; D is unclear. Germline values: CDR1 SNHLY, CDR2 FYNNEI. The CDR3 has 14 amino acids. V dropped 7 bases and J dropped 2 bases, with 14 bases sitting between them. The CDR3 DNA reads as TGTGCCAGCACCGAGGCGGGGTTAAACACTGAAGCTTTCTTT. Its translation: CASTEAGLNTEAFF.